This T cell receptor beta chain was captured in a study of T cell responses to AZD1222 COVID-19 vaccine. The study's findings and limits: Nearly half of the spike-specific TCRs reportedly recognize variant regions that carry no mutations.

Concerning this clone itself: Its specificity is not known.

TCRdb's table, derived via immunoSEQ multiplex PCR, lists solely in-frame clones and lacks some. The data show some 99,000 clones, more than 70% seen once. The CDR3 has 18 amino acids. The V gene lost 0 bases and the J gene lost 7 bases, with 25 bases spanning the gap. Per the germline V gene, CDR1 is SGHRS and CDR2 is YFSETQ. Here the sequenced sample was peripheral blood, taken 28 days after the second AZD1222 dose. The rearrangement joins TRBV5-1 to TRBJ1-2; D is possibly TRBD1 (5 bases). This TCR came from an adult who received the AZD1222 COVID-19 vaccine. CDR3 protein: CASSLAGGRGFAELGYTF. CDR3 bases: TGCGCCAGCAGCTTGGCTGGGGGTAGGGGCTTCGCCGAGCTTGGCTACACCTTC. Based on the CDR3 plus reference TRBV5-1 and TRBJ1-2, the full variable domain is KAGVTQTPRYLIKTRGQQVTLSCSPISGHRSVSWYQQTPGQGLQFLFEYFSETQRNKGNFPGRFSGRQFSNSRSEMNVSTLELGDSALYLCASSLAGGRGFAELGYTFGSGTRLTVV.